The next 16 T cell receptor beta chains were all read from a single sample in a study of blood T cell repertoires in COVID-19. The table came from immunoSEQ multiplex PCR; TCRdb's copy has only in-frame clones and leaves some out. The sample consists of 200,000 to 250,000 clones, around 84% of them appearing once. The sequenced sample was PBMCs or T cells enriched from blood (not recorded which). Receptors originate from a woman between 35 and 50 years old with acute COVID-19.

The V call is TRBV28, the J call TRBJ1-1; D unclear. This CDR3 contains 14 residues. Per germline, CDR1 MDHEN and CDR2 SYDVKM. The V and J ends lost 2 bases and 10 bases respectively, with 17 bases between them. As DNA, the CDR3 is TGTGCCAGCAGTTTAATCCCAACAGATATAGGAGCTTTCTTT. This gives the protein CASSLIPTDIGAFF.

This sequence joins TRBV12-3 or TRBV12-4 and TRBJ1-5; D gene uncertain. V was pared by 3 bases and J by 7 bases, with 7 bases between. CDR3 size: 12 residues. The CDR3: CASSFHPQPQHF. CDR3 nucleotides: TGTGCCAGCAGTTTTCATCCACAGCCCCAGCATTTT.

The J gene is TRBJ1-5, the V gene TRBV5-6; TRBD1 is a possible D gene (6 bases). The CDR3 covers 15 residues. V lost 1 base to trimming and J lost 7 bases, with 15 bases between them. Germline V lookup: CDR1 SGHDT, CDR2 YYEEEE. CDR3 in amino acids: CASSLNSQGWQPQHF. CDR3 in DNA: TGTGCCAGCAGCTTGAATTCGCAGGGGTGGCAGCCCCAGCATTTT.

The V gene is TRBV19, the J gene TRBJ2-1, with a possible D match to TRBD2 (5 bases). Trimming took 0 bases from V and 4 from J, leaving 10 bases between them. This CDR3 is built from 15 residues. Per germline, CDR1 LNHDA and CDR2 SQIVND (reference sequence). The CDR3 nucleotides read TGTGCCAGTAGTATAGACCGGGGTCTGTACAATGAGCAGTTCTTC. Protein product: CASSIDRGLYNEQFF.

The V gene is TRBV21-1, the J gene TRBJ1-1; no DNA check was done on the table's D call, TRBD1. TRBV21-1 is shown as a pseudogene. This CDR3 is built from 14 residues. In DNA, the CDR3 is TGTGCCAGCAGCAAAGAGACACCGAACACTGAAGCTTTCTTT. It is translated as CASSKETPNTEAFF.

The chain combines TRBV4-3 with TRBJ2-6, with D possibly being TRBD2 (7 bases). The CDR3 is 20 residues long. Germline V gene data show CDR1 as LGHNA and CDR2 as YSLEER. Trimming left V 0 bases short and J 0 bases short, with 18 bases between. CDR3 bases: TGCGCCAGCAGCCAAGAGGCGGGGGACACCCTGAGCTCTGGGGCCAACGTCCTGACTTTC. Translation: CASSQEAGDTLSSGANVLTF.

To note about this clone: Likely a read error: the CDR3 ends without its conserved phenylalanine or tryptophan. The DNA is left out, because the CDR3 cannot be placed on it with certainty; the CDR3 is given as TCRdb lists it. The rearrangement uses TRBV27 and TRBJ1-2; no check of the table's D call, TRBD1, against the DNA was made. Germline CDR1 is MNHEY and CDR2 is SMNVEV (reference sequence). The CDR3 comprises 8 residues, both ends counted. CDR3 residues: CASSSRQS.

The J gene is TRBJ1-2, the V gene TRBV4-1; 7 bases match TRBD1. The CDR3 is 18 residues long. Germline V gene lookup returns CDR1 MGHRA and CDR2 YSYEKL. V lost 1 base and J lost 4; bases outside the gene matches: 15. The CDR3 region is CASSQGIRSRGIPYGYTF. As DNA, the CDR3 is TGCGCCAGCAGCCAAGGAATTAGGTCCAGGGGGATCCCCTATGGCTACACCTTC.

V is TRBV25-1 and J is TRBJ2-5, with 11 bases that match TRBD1. Germline-derived CDR1 and CDR2 are MGHDK and SYGVNS. V lost 6 bases and J lost 5; bases outside the gene matches: 11. There are 16 residues in the CDR3. CDR3 bases: TGTGCCAGCAGCAAAGGACAGGGGGCGCTTCAGGAGACCCAGTACTTC. It is translated as CASSKGQGALQETQYF.

CDR3: CASSYERSYEQYF. The DNA of the CDR3 is TGTGCCAGCAGTTACGAGCGCAGCTACGAGCAGTACTTC. V usage is TRBV6-2 or TRBV6-3 and J usage is TRBJ2-7, with D hard to call. CDR3 length equals 13 residues. With 2 bases removed from V and 3 bases from J, the gap between germline ends came to 8 bases. CDR1 and CDR2 (germline): MNHEY, SVGEGT.

CDR3 amino acids: CASSPGQIETQYF. The CDR3 coding sequence is TGTGCCAGCTCCCCGGGACAGATCGAGACCCAGTACTTC. The genes are TRBV18 and TRBJ2-5, with 7 bases aligning to TRBD1. The CDR3 totals 13 residues. The germline V gene encodes CDR1 KGHSH and CDR2 LQKENI. The V gene end was trimmed by 6 bases and the J gene end by 5 bases; junction bases not matched to a gene: 6.

The chain carries TRBV2 and TRBJ1-5; a weak D match, TRBD1 (6 bases). V shed 5 bases and J shed 3 bases, with 8 bases lying between them. The V gene's germline CDR1 is SNHLY and CDR2 FYNNEI. This CDR3 region has 13 residues. The CDR3 sequence is CASSRDNNQPQHF. CDR3 nucleotide sequence: TGTGCCAGCAGTCGGGACAACAATCAGCCCCAGCATTTT.

The chain carries TRBV14 and TRBJ1-2; 8 nucleotides align to TRBD1. CDR1 is SGHDN and CDR2 is FVKESK in the germline V gene. The CDR3 runs 14 residues. J gave up 3 bases and V 2 bases, and 2 bases lay outside the gene matches. The CDR3 is CASSQSGGYYGYTF. CDR3 in DNA: TGTGCCAGCAGCCAATCAGGGGGCTACTATGGCTACACCTTC.

The chain combines TRBV10-3 with TRBJ1-4; 7 bases align to TRBD1. The germline V gene has CDR1 ENHRY and CDR2 SYGVKD. Germline trimming cut 6 bases from V and 2 bases from J; bases unmatched to any gene: 6. This CDR3 comprises 15 residues. CDR3 sequence (DNA): TGTGCCATCAGACCAGGACAGGCGACTAATGAAAAACTGTTTTTT. Its protein is CAIRPGQATNEKLFF.

The J gene is TRBJ2-5, the V gene TRBV24-1; unclear D gene. V was shortened by 6 bases and J by 5 bases, with 9 bases between the two germline ends. Germline CDR1 reads KGHDR; CDR2 reads SFDVKD. CDR3 size: 12 residues. The CDR3 nucleotides are TGTGCCACCAGTATTGCGGATGAGACCCAGTACTTC. Translation: CATSIADETQYF.

The gene calls are TRBV15 and TRBJ1-5; 10 nucleotides agree with TRBD1. Trimming at V came to 2 bases and at J to 7 bases, leaving 5 bases not matched to a gene. In germline, CDR1 is LNHNV, CDR2 YYDKDF (reference sequence). The CDR3 is 15 residues long. The DNA of the CDR3 is TGTGCCACCAGCAGAAGACAGGGGGCTAGGCAGCCCCAGCATTTT. Amino acids: CATSRRQGARQPQHF.